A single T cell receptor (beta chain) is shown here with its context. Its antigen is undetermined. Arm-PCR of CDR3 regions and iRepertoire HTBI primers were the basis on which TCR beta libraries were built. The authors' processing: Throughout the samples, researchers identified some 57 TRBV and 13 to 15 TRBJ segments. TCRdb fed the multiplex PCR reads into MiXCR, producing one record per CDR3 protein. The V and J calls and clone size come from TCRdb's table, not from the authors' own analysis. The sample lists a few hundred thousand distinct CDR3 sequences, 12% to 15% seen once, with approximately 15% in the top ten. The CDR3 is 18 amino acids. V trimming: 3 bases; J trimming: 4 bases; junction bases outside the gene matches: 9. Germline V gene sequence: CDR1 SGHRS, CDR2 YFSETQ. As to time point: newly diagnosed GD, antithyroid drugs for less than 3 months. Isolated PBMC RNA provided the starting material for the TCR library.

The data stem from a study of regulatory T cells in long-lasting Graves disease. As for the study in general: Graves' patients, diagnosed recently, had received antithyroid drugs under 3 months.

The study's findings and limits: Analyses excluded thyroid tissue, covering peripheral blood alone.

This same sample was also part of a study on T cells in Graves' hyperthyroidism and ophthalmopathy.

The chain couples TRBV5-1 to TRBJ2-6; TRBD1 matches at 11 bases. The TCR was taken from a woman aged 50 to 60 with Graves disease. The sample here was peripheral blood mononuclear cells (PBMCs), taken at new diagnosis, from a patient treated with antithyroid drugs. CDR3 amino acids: CASSSTGTGGLGANVLTF. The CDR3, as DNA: TGCGCCAGCAGCTCCACCGGGACAGGGGGTCTGGGGGCCAACGTCCTGACTTTC.